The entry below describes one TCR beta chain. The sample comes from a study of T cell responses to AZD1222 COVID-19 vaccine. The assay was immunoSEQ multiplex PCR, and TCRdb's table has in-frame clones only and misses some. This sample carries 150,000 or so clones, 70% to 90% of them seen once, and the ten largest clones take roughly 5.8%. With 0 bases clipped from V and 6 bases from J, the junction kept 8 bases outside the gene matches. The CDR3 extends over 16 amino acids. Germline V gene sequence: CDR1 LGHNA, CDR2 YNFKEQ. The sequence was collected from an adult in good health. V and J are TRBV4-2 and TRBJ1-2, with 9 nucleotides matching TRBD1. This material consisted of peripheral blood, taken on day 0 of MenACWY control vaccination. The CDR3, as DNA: TGTGCCAGCAGCCAAGATAGTAGGGACAGGGCTCATGGCTACACCTTC. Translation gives CASSQDSRDRAHGYTF.